This is a list of T cell receptor beta chains from one sample in a study of cytomegalovirus exposure and HLA in healthy donors. Produced via immunoSEQ multiplex PCR; TCRdb's table is partial and in-frame only. Among roughly 130,000 clones listed, 70% to 85% were seen once. The sample was PBMCs. These receptors all stem from a boy between 2 and 10 years old in good health and CMV-seronegative. Both conserved end residues are part of each CDR3. D genes are given only for firm matches. Clone size is stated in some rows and not others, as once, few, many or a class when expanded.

>NA|NA|TRBJ1-4|TRBV9
CASSPAGYHEKLFF
TGTGCCAGCAGCCCCGCAGGCTACCATGAAAAACTGTTTTTT
>NA|NA|TRBJ1-1|TRBV11-2
CASSFSTGYTEAFF
TGTGCCAGCAGCTTCAGTACGGGGTACACTGAAGCTTTCTTT
>NA|TRBD1|TRBJ1-2|TRBV9
CASSVGQGTGGYTF
TGTGCCAGCAGCGTAGGACAGGGAACAGGTGGCTACACCTTC
>once|TRBD1|TRBJ2-7|TRBV6-1
CASSGDRVGEGEQYF
TGTGCCAGCAGCGGGGACAGGGTTGGCGAAGGCGAGCAGTACTTC
>NA|TRBD1|TRBJ2-1|TRBV6-4
CASSGVTGGNEQFF
TGTGCCAGCAGTGGTGTGACAGGGGGCAATGAGCAGTTCTTC
>few|TRBD1|TRBJ2-1|TRBV2
CASSAGTGDYNEQFF
TGTGCCAGCAGTGCCGGGACAGGGGATTACAATGAGCAGTTCTTC
>NA|TRBD1|TRBJ1-3|TRBV18
CASSPRGQGTRSGNTIYF
TGTGCCAGCTCCCCTAGGGGACAGGGGACTCGCTCTGGAAACACCATATATTTT
>NA|NA|TRBJ2-7|TRBV4-3
CASSQEGSASYEQYF
TGCGCCAGCAGCCAAGAGGGTAGCGCGTCCTACGAGCAGTACTTC
>NA|NA|TRBJ2-3|TRBV19
CASSPLADTQYF
TGTGCCAGTAGTCCCCTAGCAGATACGCAGTATTTT
>NA|TRBD1|TRBJ2-1|TRBV4-2
CASSQVLGDRVYNEQFF
TGTGCCAGCAGCCAAGTCTTGGGGGACAGGGTATACAATGAGCAGTTCTTC
>NA|NA|TRBJ2-5|TRBV4-3
CASSPHAGETQYF
TGCGCCAGCAGCCCCCACGCCGGGGAGACCCAGTACTTC
>NA|NA|TRBJ2-3|TRBV7-8
CASSLAERFTDTQYF
TGTGCCAGCAGCTTAGCGGAGCGGTTCACAGATACGCAGTATTTT
>NA|TRBD1|TRBJ1-1|TRBV19
CASAGQGAFF
TGTGCCAGCGCGGGACAGGGAGCTTTCTTT